Listed here are 20 T cell receptor beta chains from one sample, sequenced in a study of T cell responses to AZD1222 COVID-19 vaccine. TCRdb's table, derived via immunoSEQ multiplex PCR, lists solely in-frame clones and lacks some. The sample lists roughly 150,000 clones; about 90% were seen once. The sequencing used peripheral blood, collected 28 days after the second AZD1222 dose. These receptor sequences come from an adult who received the AZD1222 COVID-19 vaccine.

V gene TRBV29-1 combines with J gene TRBJ2-5; TRBD2 is a possible D gene (5 bases). V shed 4 bases and J shed 5 bases, with 8 bases lying between them. The CDR3 consists of 11 residues. CDR1 is SQVTM, CDR2 ANQGSEA, per germline. CDR3 DNA sequence: TGCAGCGTTGGAGGGTGGGAGACCCAGTACTTC. This codes for CSVGGWETQYF.

This chain connects TRBV5-4 to TRBJ1-5; possibly TRBD1 for D (5 bases). This CDR3 contains 17 residues. Trimming took off 3 bases at V and 0 bases at J, with 16 bases between the two ends. CDR1 SGHNT and CDR2 YYREEE come from the germline V gene (reference sequence). CDR3 residues: CASSSGGNLYSNQPQHF. For the CDR3, the DNA is TGTGCCAGCAGCTCGGGGGGGAACCTTTATAGCAATCAGCCCCAGCATTTT.

This chain joins TRBV12-3 or TRBV12-4 and TRBJ1-2, with D possibly TRBD1 on 6 matching bases. The germline V and J ends were trimmed by 4 bases and 3 bases, with 9 bases remaining between them. This CDR3 has 13 amino acids. CDR3 DNA: TGTGCCAGCAGTTGGGGGCAGGACTATGGCTACACCTTC. Amino acids: CASSWGQDYGYTF.

In this sample, this clone turned up once. The rearrangement links TRBV7-2 to TRBJ2-3; unclear D gene. The germline V and J ends were trimmed by 5 bases and 2 bases, with 14 bases remaining between them. Germline V gene data show CDR1 as SGHTA and CDR2 as FQGNSA. CDR3 length: 15 residues. Written as DNA, the CDR3 is TGTGCCAGCAGCCGGAACGGCCCTACCACAGATACGCAGTATTTT. Translating it yields CASSRNGPTTDTQYF.

This chain links TRBV7-9 with TRBJ2-5, with 9 bases lining up with TRBD2. This CDR3 is built from 16 residues. Germline V lookup: CDR1 SEHNR, CDR2 FQNEAQ (reference sequence). With 4 bases clipped from V and 5 bases from J, the junction kept 11 bases outside the gene matches. CDR3 in DNA: TGTGCCAGCAGCTACATAGGGACTAGCAGGTGGGAGACCCAGTACTTC. This translates into CASSYIGTSRWETQYF.

The chain joins TRBV30 to TRBJ2-7; 9 positions agree with TRBD2. The CDR3 spans 13 residues. Germline V gene sequence: CDR1 GTSNPN, CDR2 SVGIG (reference sequence). V trimming: 5 bases; J trimming: 4 bases; junction bases outside the gene matches: 6. CDR3 nucleotides: TGTGCCTGGGGGCTAGCGGGATTGTACGAGCAGTACTTC. Encoded protein: CAWGLAGLYEQYF.

The chain combines TRBV27 with TRBJ1-5; D call uncertain. Germline lookup yields CDR1 MNHEY and CDR2 SMNVEV (reference sequence). This CDR3 region has 15 residues. V was cut by 6 bases and J by 2 bases, with 14 bases left in between. The CDR3 nucleotides are TGTGCCAGCAGGCCCGACACCGGCGGCAATCAGCCCCAGCATTTT. This codes for CASRPDTGGNQPQHF.

V gene TRBV2 combines with J gene TRBJ1-2; 7 positions match TRBD1. Germline loops: CDR1 SNHLY, CDR2 FYNNEI. CDR3 length equals 14 residues. With V trimmed by 7 bases and J by 7 bases, 12 bases remained unmatched. In DNA form, the CDR3 reads TGTGCCAGCATACCCCGACAGGGTTTAGGTGGCTACACCTTC. Residues: CASIPRQGLGGYTF. The full variable domain, rest sourced from reference TRBV2 and TRBJ1-2, is EPEVTQTPSHQVTQMGQEVILRCVPISNHLYFYWYRQILGQKVEFLVSFYNNEISEKSEIFDDQFSVERPDGSNFTLKIRSTKLEDSAMYFCASIPRQGLGGYTFGSGTRLTVV.

The V gene is TRBV14, the J gene TRBJ2-2; D gene ambiguous. This CDR3 region has 13 residues. Germline V lookup: CDR1 SGHDN, CDR2 FVKESK. The V gene lost 0 bases and the J gene lost 7 bases, with 6 bases spanning the gap. Here the CDR3 DNA reads TGTGCCAGCAGCCAAGATCCCCTCGGGGAGCTGTTTTTT. It yields the protein CASSQDPLGELFF.

The rearrangement links TRBV30 to TRBJ1-3; D is possibly TRBD1 (5 bases). CDR3 length: 16 residues. Trimming pared 0 bases from V and 1 base from J, leaving 13 bases between. From germline, CDR1 is GTSNPN and CDR2 SVGIG (reference sequence). The CDR3 bases are TGTGCCTGGAGTGTACGGTGGGGGTTATCTGGAAACACCATATATTTT. Translating it yields CAWSVRWGLSGNTIYF. Filled out from reference TRBV30 and TRBJ1-3, the complete variable domain reads SQTIHQWPATLVQPVGSPLSLECTVEGTSNPNLYWYRQAAGRGLQLLFYSVGIGQISSEVPQNLSASRPQDRQFILSSKKLLLSDSGFYLCAWSVRWGLSGNTIYFGEGSWLTVV.

The V and J genes are TRBV27 and TRBJ2-2; 9 bases are a match to TRBD2. The germline V gene has CDR1 MNHEY and CDR2 SMNVEV (reference sequence). V was clipped by 1 base and J by 2 bases; unmatched bases: 17. The CDR3 spans 21 residues. The CDR3 loop reads CASSLYRRGASGDLNTGELFF. The DNA for the CDR3 is TGTGCCAGCAGTTTATATCGGCGGGGTGCTAGCGGGGACCTAAACACCGGGGAGCTGTTTTTT.

V usage is TRBV5-1 and J usage is TRBJ2-3; 9 bases are shared with TRBD2. CDR3 length equals 14 residues. The trim removed 4 bases at V and 3 bases at J, leaving 3 bases unmatched. The germline CDR1 and CDR2 sequences are SGHRS and YFSETQ. The CDR3 region has the DNA TGCGCCAGCAGCATGGGACTAGCTACAGATACGCAGTATTTT. It is translated as CASSMGLATDTQYF.

The genes are TRBV27 and TRBJ1-4, with TRBD1 matching over 7 bases. The CDR3 runs to 16 residues. The V gene's germline CDR1 is MNHEY and CDR2 SMNVEV (reference sequence). With 4 bases clipped from V and 4 bases from J, the junction kept 9 bases outside the gene matches. The DNA for the CDR3 is TGTGCCAGCAGTTCTCTACCGGGACAGAATAATGAAAAACTGTTTTTT. Its translation is CASSSLPGQNNEKLFF. The whole variable domain, remainder taken from reference TRBV27 and TRBJ1-4, is EAQVTQNPRYLITVTGKKLTVTCSQNMNHEYMSWYRQDPGLGLRQIYYSMNVEVTDKGDVPEGYKVSRKEKRNFPLILESPSPNQTSLYFCASSSLPGQNNEKLFFGSGTQLSVL.

The rearrangement uses TRBV24-1 and TRBJ2-3; a weak D match, TRBD2 (5 bases). CDR3 length: 15 amino acids. Deletions cut 1 base from V and 4 bases from J, with 11 bases between. Germline V gene lookup returns CDR1 KGHDR and CDR2 SFDVKD. The CDR3 protein is CATSDFISGPDTQYF. Written as DNA, the CDR3 is TGTGCCACCAGTGATTTTATCAGCGGCCCAGATACGCAGTATTTT.

V usage is TRBV5-6 and J usage is TRBJ2-7; D is perhaps TRBD2 (5 bases). The CDR3 has 12 residues. The V end was cut by 2 bases, the J end by 4 bases, with 7 bases between. Germline V gene sequence: CDR1 SGHDT, CDR2 YYEEEE. The chain's CDR3 is CASSFLAYEQYF. CDR3 bases: TGTGCCAGCAGCTTTCTAGCATACGAGCAGTACTTC.

The rearrangement uses TRBV27 and TRBJ1-4, with D unclear. The V gene lost 3 bases and the J gene lost 3 bases, with 11 bases spanning the gap. Germline CDR1 and CDR2: MNHEY and SMNVEV (reference sequence). CDR3 length equals 15 residues. As DNA, the CDR3 is TGTGCCAGCAGTTTCCAGGCCCGCTCTAATGAAAAACTGTTTTTT. Translated, it gives CASSFQARSNEKLFF.

The gene calls are TRBV11-2 and TRBJ2-1; maybe TRBD1 (5 bases). The CDR3 loop spans 15 amino acids. Germline CDR1 SGHAT, CDR2 FQNNGV. The V end lost 5 bases, the J end lost 7 bases, and 18 bases lay between the germline ends. The CDR3 region has the DNA TGTGCCAGCAGCAGCTTAGGGGTACAGGCTAATGAGCAGTTCTTC. This gives the protein CASSSLGVQANEQFF.

This chain joins TRBV6-2 or TRBV6-3 and TRBJ2-7, with no clear D. The V gene lost 2 bases and the J gene lost 3 bases, with 8 bases spanning the gap. The CDR3 covers 13 residues. From germline, CDR1 is MNHEY and CDR2 SVGEGT. CDR3 DNA: TGTGCCAGCAGTTACGGTGGATACTACGAGCAGTACTTC. Translating gives CASSYGGYYEQYF.

The rearrangement joins TRBV9 to TRBJ2-7; TRBD2 might be the D (6 bases). CDR1 and CDR2 (germline): SGDLS, YYNGEE. V lost 0 bases to trimming and J lost 3 bases, with 13 bases between them. This CDR3 contains 15 residues. The CDR3 coding sequence is TGTGCCAGCAGCGTAGAGGGTAGCGGCATCTACGAGCAGTACTTC. Translating gives CASSVEGSGIYEQYF.

This clone was recorded only once. This chain connects TRBV4-1 to TRBJ2-5; D unresolved. CDR1 MGHRA and CDR2 YSYEKL come from the germline V gene. This CDR3 contains 16 residues. Trimming took off 0 bases at V and 4 bases at J, with 15 bases between the two ends. The CDR3 DNA is TGCGCCAGCAGCCAAGATGGGCTTGGGCTGAGAGAGACCCAGTACTTC. Translated: CASSQDGLGLRETQYF.